The rows below give T cell receptor beta chains drawn from one sample of a study of spatial heterogeneity in lung cancer. TCRdb re-called the 5' RACE reads with MiXCR, one entry per CDR3 protein. The sample includes about 44,000 distinct CDR3 sequences, roughly 13% of them seen just once. The specimen was PBMCs, collected at surgery. These receptors originate from a male donor with early-stage non-small cell lung cancer. Each CDR3 is given with its conserved first and last residue. D genes are given only for firm matches. Clone size, where shown, is once, few, many, or a class for clones that have expanded.

size	D	V	J	DNA	CDR3
NA	TRBD1	TRBV11-1	TRBJ2-5	TGTGCCAGCAGCCCGGACAGGTACCAAGAGACCCAGTACTTC	CASSPDRYQETQYF
few	TRBD2	TRBV9	TRBJ2-7	TGTGCCAGCAGCGTAAACCCCCGGGGGACTAGCGGGATTTCCTACGAGCAGTACTTC	CASSVNPRGTSGISYEQYF
NA	TRBD1	TRBV7-2	TRBJ1-1	TGTGCCAGCAGCTTAGGACAGGGGTATGAAGCTTTCTTT	CASSLGQGYEAFF
NA	NA	TRBV6-1	TRBJ1-1	TGTGCCAGCAGTGAAGTTAACAGGGCTTCGACTGAAGCTTTCTTT	CASSEVNRASTEAFF
many	NA	TRBV20-1	TRBJ1-2	TGCAGTGCTAGAGTGTCCGGGACCTATGGCTACACCTTC	CSARVSGTYGYTF
NA	TRBD1	TRBV20-1	TRBJ2-5	TGCAGTGCTCCGGGACAGACACAAGAGACCCAGTACTTC	CSAPGQTQETQYF
NA	NA	TRBV15	TRBJ1-5	TGTGCCACCAGCAGCGGAGTTAAAATACAGCCCCAGCATTTT	CATSSGVKIQPQHF
NA	NA	TRBV27	TRBJ2-7	TGTGCCAGCAGTTTATCCGGGGGAGCCGTGACGTACGAGCAGTACTTC	CASSLSGGAVTYEQYF
NA	TRBD2	TRBV5-5	TRBJ2-5	TGTGCCAGCATCTTAGCGGGGGAAGAGACCCAGTACTTC	CASILAGEETQYF
many	NA	TRBV4-3	TRBJ1-1	TGCGCCAGCAGCCAGGACAGGAACACTGAAGCTTTCTTT	CASSQDRNTEAFF
many	TRBD2	TRBV7-8	TRBJ2-5	TGTGCCAGCAGCTTCCGACTAGCGGGAGTCGCGGGGACCCAGTACTTC	CASSFRLAGVAGTQYF
NA	NA	TRBV5-5	TRBJ1-1	TGTGCCAGCACAACCGAGATTAGGGGGAACACTGAAGCTTTCTTT	CASTTEIRGNTEAFF
few	NA	TRBV20-1	TRBJ1-1	TGCAGTGCGCAGCGGAGCCTCCGCATGAACACTGAAGCTTTCTTT	CSAQRSLRMNTEAFF
few	NA	TRBV20-1	TRBJ2-3	TGCAGTGCTAGACCTAGCGTGGGAACAGATACGCAGTATTTT	CSARPSVGTDTQYF
NA	NA	TRBV29-1	TRBJ2-5	TGCAGCGTTGATCAGGGGGAGACCCAGTACTTC	CSVDQGETQYF
NA	NA	TRBV5-1	TRBJ2-4	TGCGCCAGCAGCTTGGGGCTACGCGGCCAAAACATTCAGTACTTC	CASSLGLRGQNIQYF
NA	NA	TRBV7-2	TRBJ2-3	TGTGCCAGCAGCTCGAACGGTGGGACAGATACGCAGTATTTT	CASSSNGGTDTQYF
few	TRBD2	TRBV5-1	TRBJ2-7	TGCGCCAGCAGCCCACAGCAGAGCGGGAGAGACCTCTACGAGCAGTACTTC	CASSPQQSGRDLYEQYF
NA	NA	TRBV10-3	TRBJ2-5	TGTGCCATCAGGGTTGGCGCGGGAGAGACCCAGTACTTC	CAIRVGAGETQYF
many	TRBD2	TRBV3-1	TRBJ2-1	TGTGCCAGCAGCCCCGCGGGGGGGCCGAGCAATGAGCAGTTCTTC	CASSPAGGPSNEQFF
few	NA	TRBV13	TRBJ2-3	TGTGCCAGCTCCAGGGGGGACCCTAGCACAGATACGCAGTATTTT	CASSRGDPSTDTQYF
many	TRBD2	TRBV11-2	TRBJ2-2	TGTGCCAGCAGCCAGGGACTAGCGGGGGAGCTGTTTTTT	CASSQGLAGELFF
many	NA	TRBV29-1	TRBJ2-5	TGCAGCGTTGAAGATCAGTTCAACCGACAAGAGACCCAGTACTTC	CSVEDQFNRQETQYF
many	TRBD1	TRBV7-2	TRBJ1-5	TGTGCCAGCAGCTTAGTACAGGGGGCCGGCAATCAGCCCCAGCATTTT	CASSLVQGAGNQPQHF
NA	TRBD1	TRBV12-3/TRBV12-4	TRBJ1-1	TGTGCCAGCTCCGATAGGGGACAGGCAGCGGGTGAAGCTTTCTTT	CASSDRGQAAGEAFF
few	NA	TRBV6-5	TRBJ2-5	TGTGCCAGCAGTTACTCCATAGCGGAACTACAAGAGACCCAGTACTTC	CASSYSIAELQETQYF
few	TRBD1	TRBV5-1	TRBJ1-6	TGCGCCAGCAGCAGACAGGGGGATGCGAGTTCACCCCTCCACTTT	CASSRQGDASSPLHF
NA	NA	TRBV5-1	TRBJ1-1	TGCGCCAGCAAACAGTGGACGGGGACTGAAGCTTTCTTT	CASKQWTGTEAFF
NA	NA	TRBV5-1	TRBJ2-3	TGCGCCAGCAGCCCAGACTGGGGTGGCACAGATACGCAGTATTTT	CASSPDWGGTDTQYF
NA	NA	TRBV4-3	TRBJ1-2	TGCGCCAGCAGCCAAGATCCAGTTTATTATGGCTACACCTTC	CASSQDPVYYGYTF
few	NA	TRBV7-3	TRBJ2-5	TGTGCCAGCAGCTTTGGGATGGGAGAGACCCAGTACTTC	CASSFGMGETQYF
many	NA	TRBV11-1	TRBJ2-1	TGTGCCAGCAGCCTAGGAAAGCGGGCCGGGGAGGATGAGCAGTTCTTC	CASSLGKRAGEDEQFF